This TCR beta chain was recovered during a study of CD8 T cells in Susac syndrome. V dropped 2 bases and J dropped 6; count of bases not matched to a gene: 5. CDR3 length equals 14 residues. Per the germline V gene, CDR1 is SGHRS and CDR2 is YFSETQ. It was with random hexamers that roughly 0.45 to 1 ug RNA was reverse transcribed. TCRdb ran MiXCR on the immunoSEQ multiplex PCR reads and lists one entry per CDR3 protein. The data hold about 94,000 distinct CDR3 sequences, with about 93% observed a single time. The rearrangement uses TRBV5-1 and TRBJ2-3; TRBD1 matches 8 bases. Sample: CD4+ T cells from PBMCs. This TCR was recovered from a human donor with Susac syndrome. CDR3 in DNA: TGCGCCAGCAGCTTCCGGACAGGGTATGATACGCAGTATTTT. Its protein is CASSFRTGYDTQYF.